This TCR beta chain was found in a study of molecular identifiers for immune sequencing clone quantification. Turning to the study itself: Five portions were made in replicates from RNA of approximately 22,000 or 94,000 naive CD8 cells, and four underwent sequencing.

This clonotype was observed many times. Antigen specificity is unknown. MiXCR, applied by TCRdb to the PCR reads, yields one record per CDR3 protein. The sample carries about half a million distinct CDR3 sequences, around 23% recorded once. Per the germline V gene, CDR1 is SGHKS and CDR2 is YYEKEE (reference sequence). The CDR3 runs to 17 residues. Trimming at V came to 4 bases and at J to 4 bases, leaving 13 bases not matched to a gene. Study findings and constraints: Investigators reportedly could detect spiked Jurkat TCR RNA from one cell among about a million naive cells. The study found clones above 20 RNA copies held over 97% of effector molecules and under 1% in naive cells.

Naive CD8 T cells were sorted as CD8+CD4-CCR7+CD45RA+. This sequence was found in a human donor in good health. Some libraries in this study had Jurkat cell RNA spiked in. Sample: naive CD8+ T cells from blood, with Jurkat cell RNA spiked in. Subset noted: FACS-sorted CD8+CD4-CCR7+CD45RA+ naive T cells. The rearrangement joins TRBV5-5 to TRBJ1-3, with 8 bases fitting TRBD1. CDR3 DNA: TGTGCCAGCAGCGCCTCCCCCGGGACAGGATGGGGAAACACCATATATTTT. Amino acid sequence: CASSASPGTGWGNTIYF.